Shown below are 2 T cell receptor beta chains from a single sample sequenced in a study of cytotoxic CD8 clonotypes in ibrutinib-treated CLL. Libraries were prepared by immunoSEQ multiplex PCR; TCRdb keeps only in-frame clonotypes and omits some of them. The table has about 120,000 clones, 45% to 65% seen once. The material was PBMCs, obtained after 24 months of ibrutinib treatment. The receptors stem from a human donor with chronic lymphocytic leukemia.

V is TRBV29-1 and J is TRBJ2-1, with D possibly matching TRBD2 (7 bases). Between the trimmed V and J ends, which lost 7 bases and 7 bases, there was a span of 14 bases. CDR3 length: 12 amino acids. CDR1 and CDR2 (germline): SQVTM, ANQGSEA. Here the CDR3 reads CSGRKGGNEQFF. The DNA of the CDR3 is TGCAGCGGTCGTAAGGGGGGGAATGAGCAGTTCTTC.

V usage is TRBV4-3 and J usage is TRBJ1-6; no firm D call. The CDR3 runs 16 residues. V was pared by 0 bases and J by 7 bases, with 13 bases between. CDR1 LGHNA and CDR2 YSLEER come from the germline V gene. The DNA for the CDR3 is TGCGCCAGCAGCCAAGACCCTTCTGGGCGGAATTCACCCCTCCACTTT. Translating gives CASSQDPSGRNSPLHF.